What follows are 3 T cell receptor beta chains derived from one specimen sequenced in a study of human T cells and chemical hapten exposure. The time point denotes: pre-sensitization, week 0. Treatment reported: therapeutic diphenylcyclopropenone sensitization with weekly scalp DPC. TCRdb processed the RACE reads anew with MiXCR; each CDR3 protein has one entry. The sample lists under 400,000 distinct CDR3 sequences, roughly 4.6% occurring once. The input for sequencing was whole blood, taken in connection with sensitization to the hapten diphenylcyclopropenone (DPC). The source of these receptors is a woman between 50 and 59 years old with alopecia areata. Some clones in this sample may be carry-over from other donors' samples.

This clonotype was observed a handful of times. The J gene is TRBJ1-1, the V gene TRBV7-9; D not certain. The CDR3 consists of 13 residues. Germline V lookup: CDR1 SEHNR, CDR2 FQNEAQ (reference sequence). V lost 2 bases and J lost 1, with 5 bases in between. The CDR3 coding sequence is TGTGCCAGCAGCTTACTTGAGAACACTGAAGCTTTCTTT. Translated: CASSLLENTEAFF.

This chain joins TRBV7-8 and TRBJ2-5, with TRBD2 as a possible D gene (5 bases). V lost 3 bases, J lost 2 bases, and 25 bases lay in between. Germline V gives CDR1 SGHVS, CDR2 FQNEAQ. The CDR3 has 19 amino acids. The CDR3 loop reads CASSFQAVSLVTNQETQYF. Written as DNA, the CDR3 is TGTGCCAGCAGCTTCCAAGCGGTTTCGCTAGTAACAAATCAAGAGACCCAGTACTTC.

This clonotype occurred many times. J is TRBJ2-7 and V is TRBV28, with D perhaps being TRBD1 or TRBD2 (5 bases each). The CDR3 has 13 amino acids. Trimming pared 5 bases from V and 4 bases from J, leaving 12 bases between. Germline V gene lookup returns CDR1 MDHEN and CDR2 SYDVKM. The CDR3 is CASSPTGRYEQYF. The DNA of the CDR3 is TGTGCCAGCAGTCCTACGGGGCGGTACGAGCAGTACTTC. Together with reference TRBV28 and TRBJ2-7, the CDR3 gives the full variable domain: DVKVTQSSRYLVKRTGEKVFLECVQDMDHENMFWYRQDPGLGLRLIYFSYDVKMKEKGDIPEGYSVSREKKERFSLILESASTNQTSMYLCASSPTGRYEQYFGPGTRLTVT.